Listed here are 16 T cell receptor beta chains from one sample, sequenced in a study of T-cell reconstitution after alpha-beta-depleted transplantation in children. TCRbeta library preparation incorporated unique molecular identifiers. One entry per CDR3 protein results from TCRdb running MiXCR on the PCR reads. Altogether 150,000 to 200,000 distinct CDR3 sequences are present, roughly 6.8% being singletons, with the ten largest covering 3% to 3.5%. The input for sequencing was PBMCs from the stem cell graft donor, taken from the stem cell graft. The receptors derive from a human donor who donated a stem cell graft to a child with Wiskott-Aldrich syndrome.

In its sample, this clonotype was seen many times. The chain couples TRBV29-1 to TRBJ2-3; D is undetermined. The germline CDR1 and CDR2 sequences are SQVTM and ANQGSEA. This CDR3 region has 12 residues. Trimming shortened V by 4 bases and J by 2 bases, and 7 bases separated the two germline ends. The CDR3 bases are TGCAGCGTTGCGGCCCACACAGATACGCAGTATTTT. This sequence encodes CSVAAHTDTQYF.

This clonotype has a handful of counts. The DNA for the CDR3 is TGTGCCAGCAGCTTCATAGGGGACAGGCGTATCATGAACACTGAAGCTTTCTTT. Amino acid sequence: CASSFIGDRRIMNTEAFF. The J gene is TRBJ1-1, the V gene TRBV7-2; 8 bases are a match to TRBD1. The CDR3 covers 18 residues. The ends lost 3 bases at V and 0 bases at J; junction bases unmatched: 12. Germline V gene sequence: CDR1 SGHTA, CDR2 FQGNSA.

The sample holds many counts of this clonotype. The rearrangement uses TRBV6-1 and TRBJ1-1, with 7 bases lining up with TRBD1. The germline V gene has CDR1 MNHNS and CDR2 SASEGT. With V trimmed by 4 bases and J by 5 bases, 10 bases remained unmatched. The CDR3 is made up of 15 amino acids. CDR3 sequence: CASSAPGQLATEAFF. The CDR3 bases are TGTGCCAGCAGTGCCCCGGGACAGCTAGCGACTGAAGCTTTCTTT.

This clonotype came up many times. This CDR3 is CASSPSIGDEQFF. The CDR3, as DNA: TGTGCCAGCAGCCCCTCGATTGGTGATGAGCAGTTCTTC. The chain uses TRBV7-8 and TRBJ2-1; no definite D call. Trimming removed 5 bases at V and 8 bases at J, with 13 bases between. There are 13 residues in the CDR3. Germline V gives CDR1 SGHVS, CDR2 FQNEAQ.

Many counts were recorded for this clonotype. The V and J genes are TRBV12-3 or TRBV12-4 and TRBJ1-1, with D possibly being TRBD1 (6 bases). Trimming shortened V by 10 bases and J by 4 bases, and 13 bases separated the two germline ends. This CDR3 is 12 amino acids long. The CDR3 region has the DNA TGTGCCACCCAGGGGAAAGGCACTGAAGCTTTCTTT. Protein sequence: CATQGKGTEAFF.

This clonotype was recorded at least ten times. This chain links TRBV27 with TRBJ2-1, with 15 bases aligning to TRBD2. Germline-derived CDR1 and CDR2 are MNHEY and SMNVEV (reference sequence). Trimming removed 3 bases from V and 8 bases from J; junction bases left unmatched: 5. The CDR3 is 16 amino acids. CDR3 sequence reads: CASSFRTSGRAYEQFF. In DNA form, the CDR3 reads TGTGCCAGCAGTTTCCGGACTAGCGGGAGGGCCTATGAGCAGTTCTTC.

This clonotype was observed many times. The chain links TRBV20-1 to TRBJ2-5, with TRBD2 identical over 7 bases. This CDR3 region has 13 residues. V was pared by 3 bases and J by 7 bases, with 8 bases of the junction left unmatched. Germline V gene data show CDR1 as DFQATT and CDR2 as SNEGSKA (reference sequence). This CDR3 is CSARTSPAGTQYF. The CDR3 bases are TGCAGTGCTAGGACTAGCCCCGCCGGGACCCAGTACTTC.

This chain connects TRBV7-8 to TRBJ2-4, with a possible D match to TRBD1 (5 bases). Germline V lookup: CDR1 SGHVS, CDR2 FQNEAQ. The V end lost 2 bases, the J end lost 0 bases, and 20 bases lay between the germline ends. The CDR3 consists of 19 residues. The CDR3 spells CASSLIRAPRDLAKNIQYF. The CDR3 DNA is TGTGCCAGCAGCTTAATTCGGGCCCCCAGGGATCTAGCCAAAAACATTCAGTACTTC.

This clonotype was recorded many times. The chain employs TRBV27 and TRBJ1-1; D is unclear. Between the trimmed V and J ends, which lost 5 bases and 0 bases, there was a span of 10 bases. The CDR3 is made up of 14 amino acids. The germline V gene has CDR1 MNHEY and CDR2 SMNVEV (reference sequence). The DNA for the CDR3 is TGTGCCAGCAGTCAAGGCACTTTGAACACTGAAGCTTTCTTT. Protein: CASSQGTLNTEAFF.

Many counts were recorded for this clonotype. V and J are TRBV28 and TRBJ2-1, with unresolved D. From germline, CDR1 is MDHEN and CDR2 SYDVKM. The CDR3 is 15 residues long. V was cut by 2 bases and J by 0 bases, with 8 bases left in between. This CDR3 is CASSLGDISYNEQFF. CDR3 bases: TGTGCCAGCAGTTTAGGGGATATCTCCTACAATGAGCAGTTCTTC.

This clonotype was recorded at least ten times. This chain connects TRBV12-3 or TRBV12-4 to TRBJ2-2; D unclear. V lost 7 bases, J lost 1 base, and 10 bases lay in between. The length of the CDR3 is 14 residues. DNA of the CDR3: TGTGCCAGCACTGGACGAATGAACACCGGGGAGCTGTTTTTT. Its translation is CASTGRMNTGELFF.

This clonotype occurred a few times. The chain couples TRBV20-1 to TRBJ2-1; D is undetermined. Germline V CDR1 and CDR2: DFQATT, SNEGSKA (reference sequence). V was cut by 1 base and J by 3 bases, with 10 bases left in between. The length of the CDR3 is 14 residues. The CDR3 loop is CSARAGENYNEQFF. The CDR3 bases are TGCAGTGCTAGAGCGGGTGAAAACTACAATGAGCAGTTCTTC.

This clonotype was seen more than once but under ten times. The CDR3 spells CASSPGQGSTQYF. CDR3 coding DNA: TGCGCCAGCAGCCCAGGACAGGGTAGTACGCAGTATTTT. This chain joins TRBV5-1 and TRBJ2-3; 8 bases agree with TRBD1. Looked up from germline, CDR1 is SGHRS and CDR2 is YFSETQ. This CDR3 is 13 amino acids long. The J segment lost 8 bases and the V segment lost 4 bases, leaving 6 bases of the junction unmatched.

This clonotype has a count of ten or more. CDR3 DNA sequence: TGTGCCAGCCACCCTAGCGTCGACACCGGGGAGCTGTTTTTT. As protein: CASHPSVDTGELFF. The rearrangement uses TRBV10-3 and TRBJ2-2; D perhaps matches TRBD2 (6 bases). The CDR3 totals 14 residues. Trimming stripped 10 bases from V and 3 bases from J, with 15 bases between. Per germline, CDR1 ENHRY and CDR2 SYGVKD.

This clonotype was counted many times. V usage is TRBV3-1 and J usage is TRBJ1-1; D is ambiguous. V was pared by 2 bases and J by 4 bases, with 20 bases between. This CDR3 spans 17 amino acids. Germline CDR1 and CDR2: LGHDT and YNNKEL (reference sequence). This CDR3 is CASSQLDGAQRSTEAFF. The CDR3 nucleotides are TGTGCCAGCAGCCAATTGGACGGAGCCCAGAGGAGCACTGAAGCTTTCTTT.

This clonotype has at least ten counts. This chain links TRBV12-3 or TRBV12-4 with TRBJ2-2; D remains unclear. The CDR3 is 18 amino acids. The V end was cut by 2 bases, the J end by 2 bases, with 18 bases between. The CDR3 region has the DNA TGTGCCAGCAGTTTATCAGCGCCCCTTCTTGAAAACACCGGGGAGCTGTTTTTT. This codes for CASSLSAPLLENTGELFF.